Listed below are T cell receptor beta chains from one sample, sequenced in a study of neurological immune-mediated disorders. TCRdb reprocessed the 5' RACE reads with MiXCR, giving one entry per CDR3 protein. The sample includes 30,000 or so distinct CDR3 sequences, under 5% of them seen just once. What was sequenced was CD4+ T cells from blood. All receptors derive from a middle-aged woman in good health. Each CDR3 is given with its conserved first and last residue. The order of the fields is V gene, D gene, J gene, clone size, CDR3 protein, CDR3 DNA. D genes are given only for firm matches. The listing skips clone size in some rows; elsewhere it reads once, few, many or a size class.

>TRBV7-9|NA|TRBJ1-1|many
CASSWEWNTEAFF
TGTGCCAGCAGCTGGGAGTGGAACACTGAAGCTTTCTTT
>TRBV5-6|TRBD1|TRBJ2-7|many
CASSRFGTGYEQYF
TGTGCCAGCAGCCGCTTTGGGACAGGCTACGAGCAGTACTTC
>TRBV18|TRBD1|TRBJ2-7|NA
CASSPAGTVFYEQYF
TGTGCCAGCTCACCAGCCGGGACAGTCTTCTACGAGCAGTACTTC
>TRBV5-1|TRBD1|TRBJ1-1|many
CASRPEVAGGNTEAFF
TGCGCCAGCAGACCCGAGGTGGCAGGGGGTAACACTGAAGCTTTCTTT
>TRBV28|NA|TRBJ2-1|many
CASSFHREYNEQFF
TGTGCCAGCAGTTTCCACAGGGAGTACAATGAGCAGTTCTTC
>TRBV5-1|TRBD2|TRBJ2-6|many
CASSSGVKASLDGANVLTF
TGCGCCAGCAGCAGCGGGGTAAAGGCTTCTCTGGATGGGGCCAACGTCCTGACTTTC
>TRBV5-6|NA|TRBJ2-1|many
CASSMGGGKGLNEQFF
TGTGCCAGCAGTATGGGTGGCGGGAAGGGACTCAATGAGCAGTTCTTC
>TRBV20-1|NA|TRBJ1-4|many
CSASTPGLGNEKLFF
TGCAGTGCTAGTACCCCAGGTTTAGGTAATGAAAAACTGTTTTTT
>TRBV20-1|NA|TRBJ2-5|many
CSAISVEKTQYF
TGCAGTGCTATTAGCGTGGAGAAGACCCAGTACTTC
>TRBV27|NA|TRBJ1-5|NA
CASSLEGSQPQHF
TGTGCCAGCAGTCTCGAGGGGTCTCAGCCCCAGCATTTT
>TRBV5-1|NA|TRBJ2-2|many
CASKVQVANTGELFF
TGCGCCAGCAAGGTCCAGGTCGCGAACACCGGGGAGCTGTTTTTT
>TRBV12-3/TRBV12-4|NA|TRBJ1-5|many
CASSITEAVVQPQHF
TGTGCCAGCAGTATAACGGAAGCGGTGGTTCAGCCCCAGCATTTT
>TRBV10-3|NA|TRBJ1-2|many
CAISLQGPYGYTF
TGTGCCATCAGTCTACAGGGCCCCTATGGCTACACCTTC
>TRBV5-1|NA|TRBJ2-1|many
CASSSARSYNEQFF
TGCGCCAGCAGCTCCGCCCGCTCCTACAATGAGCAGTTCTTC
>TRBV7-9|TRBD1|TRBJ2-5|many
CASSVTGTGKETQYF
TGTGCCAGCAGCGTAACCGGGACAGGCAAAGAGACCCAGTACTTC
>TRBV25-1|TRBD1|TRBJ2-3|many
CASSRGTGWSDTQYF
TGTGCCAGCAGCCGAGGGACAGGGTGGTCGGATACGCAGTATTTT
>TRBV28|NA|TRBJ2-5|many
CASSLAKVETQYF
TGTGCCAGCAGTTTAGCAAAGGTAGAGACCCAGTACTTC
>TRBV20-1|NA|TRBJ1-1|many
CSARDYRGTEAFF
TGCAGTGCTAGAGATTACCGGGGCACTGAAGCTTTCTTT
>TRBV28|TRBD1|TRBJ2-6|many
CASSKTGIMSGANVLTF
TGTGCCAGCAGTAAGACAGGGATAATGTCTGGGGCCAACGTCCTGACTTTC
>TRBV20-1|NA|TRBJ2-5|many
CSARDTGGRQETQYF
TGCAGTGCTAGAGATACCGGGGGACGGCAAGAGACCCAGTACTTC
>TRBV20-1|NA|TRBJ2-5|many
CSARGRSVGKTQYF
TGCAGTGCTAGAGGGAGAAGCGTTGGAAAGACCCAGTACTTC
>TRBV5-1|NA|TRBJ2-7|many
CASKVAPPSPHEQYF
TGCGCCAGCAAGGTGGCTCCACCATCTCCCCACGAGCAGTACTTC
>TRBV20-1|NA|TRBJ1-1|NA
CGAIREPEAFF
TGCGGTGCTATACGGGAACCTGAAGCTTTCTTT
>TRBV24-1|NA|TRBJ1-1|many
CATKAGITGTEAFF
TGTGCCACCAAGGCAGGGATTACGGGGACTGAAGCTTTCTTT
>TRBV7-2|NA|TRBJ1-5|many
CASSREGIRNQPQHF
TGTGCCAGCAGCCGAGAGGGGATCCGCAATCAGCCCCAGCATTTT
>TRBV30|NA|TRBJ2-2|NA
CAWSWVSGELFF
TGTGCCTGGAGTTGGGTGTCCGGGGAGCTGTTTTTT
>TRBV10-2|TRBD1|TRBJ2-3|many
CASRTGGTTDTQYF
TGCGCCAGCAGGACAGGGGGAACCACAGATACGCAGTATTTT
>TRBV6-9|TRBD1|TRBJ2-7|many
CASSERGPTGLGPHEQYF
TGTGCCAGCAGCGAGAGGGGGCCAACGGGGCTCGGGCCTCACGAGCAGTACTTC
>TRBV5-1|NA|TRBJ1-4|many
CASSSDPHGGEKLFF
TGCGCCAGCAGTTCTGACCCGCACGGCGGGGAAAAACTGTTTTTT
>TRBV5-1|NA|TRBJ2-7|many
CASSMGYQYEQYF
TGCGCCAGCAGCATGGGATACCAGTACGAGCAGTACTTC
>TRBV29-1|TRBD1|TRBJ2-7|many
CSAGTGRHEQYF
TGCAGCGCCGGGACAGGGAGGCACGAGCAGTACTTC
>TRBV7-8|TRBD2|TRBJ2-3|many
CASSPRLAADTQYF
TGTGCCAGCAGCCCCAGACTAGCGGCAGATACGCAGTATTTT
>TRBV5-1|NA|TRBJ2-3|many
CASSPVGLGADTQYF
TGCGCCAGCAGCCCCGTTGGCCTTGGGGCAGATACGCAGTATTTT
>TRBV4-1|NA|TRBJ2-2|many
CASSQAQEGELFF
TGCGCCAGCAGCCAAGCGCAGGAAGGGGAGCTGTTTTTT
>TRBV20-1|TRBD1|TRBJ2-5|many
CSAEGAGGRETQYF
TGCAGTGCAGAGGGGGCAGGGGGCAGGGAGACCCAGTACTTC
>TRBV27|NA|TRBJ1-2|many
CATQGPGQYGYTF
TGTGCCACCCAGGGGCCCGGGCAGTATGGCTACACCTTC
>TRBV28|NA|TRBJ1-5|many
CASRQQGSQPQHF
TGTGCCAGCAGGCAACAGGGCTCCCAGCCCCAGCATTTT